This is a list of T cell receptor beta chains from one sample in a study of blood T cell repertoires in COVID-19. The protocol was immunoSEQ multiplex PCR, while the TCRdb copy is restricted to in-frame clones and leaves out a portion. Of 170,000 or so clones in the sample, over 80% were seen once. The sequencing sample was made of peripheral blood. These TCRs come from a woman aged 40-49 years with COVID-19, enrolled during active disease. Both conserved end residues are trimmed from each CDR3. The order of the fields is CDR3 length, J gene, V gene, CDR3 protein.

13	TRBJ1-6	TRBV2	ASSAGDAGNSPLH
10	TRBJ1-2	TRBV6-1	ASSEAAYGYT
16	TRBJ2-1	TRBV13	ASSLTTLRLAANNEQF
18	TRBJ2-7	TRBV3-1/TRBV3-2	ASSQVRDRVSSGERYEQY
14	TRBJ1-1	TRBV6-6	ASSSVDGWGLPEAF
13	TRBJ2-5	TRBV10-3	AISPRETYEETQY
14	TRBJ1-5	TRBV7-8	ASSLAGTGGNQPQH
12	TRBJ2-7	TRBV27	ASSSLGGAYEQY
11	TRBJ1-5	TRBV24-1	ATNGQGNQPQH
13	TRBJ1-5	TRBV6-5	ASKRDRFSNQPQH
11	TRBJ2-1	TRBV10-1	ASSSRDKNEQF
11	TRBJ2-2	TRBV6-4	ASSEQGTGELF
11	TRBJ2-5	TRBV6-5	AARLAGRETQY
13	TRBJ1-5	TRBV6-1	ASSEFRRASQPQH